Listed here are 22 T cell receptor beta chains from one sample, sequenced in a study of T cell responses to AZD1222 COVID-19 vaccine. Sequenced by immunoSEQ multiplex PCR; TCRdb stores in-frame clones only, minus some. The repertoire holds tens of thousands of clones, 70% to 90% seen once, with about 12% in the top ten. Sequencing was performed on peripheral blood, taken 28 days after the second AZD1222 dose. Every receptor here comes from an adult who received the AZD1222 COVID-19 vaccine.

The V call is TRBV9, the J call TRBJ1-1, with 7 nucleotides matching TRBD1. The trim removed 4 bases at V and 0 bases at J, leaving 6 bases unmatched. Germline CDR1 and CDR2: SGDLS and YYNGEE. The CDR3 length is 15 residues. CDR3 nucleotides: TGTGCCAGCAGCTTCGAGGACAGGCTGAACACTGAAGCTTTCTTT. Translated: CASSFEDRLNTEAFF.

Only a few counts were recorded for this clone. The CDR3 reads CASSLKAETQYF. CDR3 bases: TGTGCCAGCAGCTTAAAAGCAGAGACCCAGTACTTC. V is TRBV11-3 and J is TRBJ2-5; no clear D gene. V was pared by 2 bases and J by 4 bases, with 5 bases between. Germline assignment: CDR1 SGHNT and CDR2 YENEEA. This CDR3 has 12 residues.

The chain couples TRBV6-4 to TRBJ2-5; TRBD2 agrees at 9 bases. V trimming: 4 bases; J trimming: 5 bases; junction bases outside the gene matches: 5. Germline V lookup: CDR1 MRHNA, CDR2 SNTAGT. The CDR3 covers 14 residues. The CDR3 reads CASSVEAGGETQYF. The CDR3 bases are TGTGCCAGCAGTGTAGAAGCGGGGGGTGAGACCCAGTACTTC.

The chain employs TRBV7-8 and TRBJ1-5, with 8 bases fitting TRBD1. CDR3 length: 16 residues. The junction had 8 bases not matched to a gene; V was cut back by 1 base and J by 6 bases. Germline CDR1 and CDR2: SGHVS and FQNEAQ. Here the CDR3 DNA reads TGTGCCAGCAGCTTAGGGGCAGGGGGCCAGCCTCAGCCCCAGCATTTT. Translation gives CASSLGAGGQPQPQHF.

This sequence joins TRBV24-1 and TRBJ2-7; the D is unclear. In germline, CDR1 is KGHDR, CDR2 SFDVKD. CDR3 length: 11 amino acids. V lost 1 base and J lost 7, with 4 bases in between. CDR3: CATSDLREQYF. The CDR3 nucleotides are TGTGCCACCAGTGATTTACGAGAGCAGTACTTC.

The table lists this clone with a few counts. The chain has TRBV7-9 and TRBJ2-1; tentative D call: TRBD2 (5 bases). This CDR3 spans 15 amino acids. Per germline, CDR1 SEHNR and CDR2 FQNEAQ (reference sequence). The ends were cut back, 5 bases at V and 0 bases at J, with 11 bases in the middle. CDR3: CASSPLGSSYNEQFF. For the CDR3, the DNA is TGTGCCAGCAGCCCCCTAGGGAGCTCCTACAATGAGCAGTTCTTC.

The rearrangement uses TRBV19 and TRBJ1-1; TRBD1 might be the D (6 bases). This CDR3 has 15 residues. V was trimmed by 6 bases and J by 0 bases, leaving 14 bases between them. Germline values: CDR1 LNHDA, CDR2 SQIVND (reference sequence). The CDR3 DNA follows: TGTGCCAGTAGGGACGACAGGATGTTGAACACTGAAGCTTTCTTT. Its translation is CASRDDRMLNTEAFF.

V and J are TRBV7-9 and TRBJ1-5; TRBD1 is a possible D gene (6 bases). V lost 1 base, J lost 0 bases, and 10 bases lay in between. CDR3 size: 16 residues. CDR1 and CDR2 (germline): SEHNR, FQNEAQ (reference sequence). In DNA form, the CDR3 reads TGTGCCAGCAGCTTAGAGGGGGGGAATAGCAATCAGCCCCAGCATTTT. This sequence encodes CASSLEGGNSNQPQHF.

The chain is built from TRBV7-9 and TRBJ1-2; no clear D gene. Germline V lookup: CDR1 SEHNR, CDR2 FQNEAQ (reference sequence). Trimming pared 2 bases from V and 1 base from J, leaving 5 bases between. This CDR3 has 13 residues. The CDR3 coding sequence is TGTGCCAGCAGCTTAACAAGTAACTATGGCTACACCTTC. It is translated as CASSLTSNYGYTF.

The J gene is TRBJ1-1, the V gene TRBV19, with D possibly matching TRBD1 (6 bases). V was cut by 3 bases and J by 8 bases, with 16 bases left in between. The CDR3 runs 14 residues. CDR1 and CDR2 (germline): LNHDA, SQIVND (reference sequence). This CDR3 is CASSIGWGAREAFF. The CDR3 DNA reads TGTGCCAGTAGTATCGGTTGGGGGGCGAGGGAAGCTTTCTTT.

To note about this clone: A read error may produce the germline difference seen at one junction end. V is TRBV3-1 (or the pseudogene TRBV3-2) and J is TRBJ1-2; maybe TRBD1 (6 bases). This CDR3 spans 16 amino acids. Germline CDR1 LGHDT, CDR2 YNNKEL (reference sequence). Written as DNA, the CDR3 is TGTGCCAGCAGCAAAGATCTCGGACAGTCCAGCTATGGCTACACCTTC. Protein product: CASSKDLGQSSYGYTF.

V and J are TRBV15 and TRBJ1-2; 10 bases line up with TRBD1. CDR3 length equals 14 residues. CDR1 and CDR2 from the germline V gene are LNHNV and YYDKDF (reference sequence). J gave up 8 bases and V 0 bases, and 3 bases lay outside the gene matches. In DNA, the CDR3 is TGTGCCACCAGCAGAGATGGACAGGGGGAGGGCTACACCTTC. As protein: CATSRDGQGEGYTF.

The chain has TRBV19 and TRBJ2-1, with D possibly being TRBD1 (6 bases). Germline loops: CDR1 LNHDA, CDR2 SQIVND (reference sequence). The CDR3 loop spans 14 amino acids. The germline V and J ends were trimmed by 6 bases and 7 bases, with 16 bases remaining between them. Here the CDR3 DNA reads TGTGCCAGTAGGTCAGGGACATCGGGAAATGAGCAGTTCTTC. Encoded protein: CASRSGTSGNEQFF.

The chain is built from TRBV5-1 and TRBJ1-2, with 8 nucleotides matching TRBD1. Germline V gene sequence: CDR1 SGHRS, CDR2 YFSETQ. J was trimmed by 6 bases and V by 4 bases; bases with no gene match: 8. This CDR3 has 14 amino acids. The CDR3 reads CASSTSDREDGYTF. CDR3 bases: TGCGCCAGCAGCACCTCGGACAGGGAGGATGGCTACACCTTC.

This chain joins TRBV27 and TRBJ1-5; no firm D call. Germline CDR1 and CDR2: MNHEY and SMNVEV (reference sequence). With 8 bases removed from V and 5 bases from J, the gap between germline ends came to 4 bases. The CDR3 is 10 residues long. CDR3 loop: CASGDQPQHF. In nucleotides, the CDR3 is TGTGCCAGCGGGGATCAGCCCCAGCATTTT.

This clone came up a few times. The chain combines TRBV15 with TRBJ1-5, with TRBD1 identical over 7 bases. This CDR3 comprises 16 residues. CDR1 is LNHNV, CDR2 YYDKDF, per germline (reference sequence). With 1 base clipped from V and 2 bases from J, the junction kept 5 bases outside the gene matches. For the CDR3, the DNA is TGTGCCACCAGCAGAGTTGAGGGGGCAGGCAATCAGCCCCAGCATTTT. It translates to CATSRVEGAGNQPQHF.

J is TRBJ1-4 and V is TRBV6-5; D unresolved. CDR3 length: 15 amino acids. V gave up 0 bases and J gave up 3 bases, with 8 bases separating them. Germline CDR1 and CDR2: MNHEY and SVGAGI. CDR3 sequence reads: CASSYSRRPNEKLFF. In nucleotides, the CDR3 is TGTGCCAGCAGTTACTCGAGGCGCCCTAATGAAAAACTGTTTTTT.

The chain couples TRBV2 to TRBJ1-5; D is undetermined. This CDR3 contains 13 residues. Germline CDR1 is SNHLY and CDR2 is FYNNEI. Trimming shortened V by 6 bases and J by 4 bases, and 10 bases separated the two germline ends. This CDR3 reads CASSENENQPQHF. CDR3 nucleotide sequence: TGTGCCAGCAGCGAGAATGAGAATCAGCCCCAGCATTTT.

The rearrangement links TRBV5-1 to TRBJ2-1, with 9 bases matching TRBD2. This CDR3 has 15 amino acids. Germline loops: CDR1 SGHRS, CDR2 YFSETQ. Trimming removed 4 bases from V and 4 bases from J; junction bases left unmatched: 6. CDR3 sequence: CASSRGGAEYNEQFF. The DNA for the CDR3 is TGCGCCAGCAGCCGCGGGGGGGCGGAATACAATGAGCAGTTCTTC. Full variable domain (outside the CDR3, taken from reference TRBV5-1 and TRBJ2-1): KAGVTQTPRYLIKTRGQQVTLSCSPISGHRSVSWYQQTPGQGLQFLFEYFSETQRNKGNFPGRFSGRQFSNSRSEMNVSTLELGDSALYLCASSRGGAEYNEQFFGPGTRLTVL.

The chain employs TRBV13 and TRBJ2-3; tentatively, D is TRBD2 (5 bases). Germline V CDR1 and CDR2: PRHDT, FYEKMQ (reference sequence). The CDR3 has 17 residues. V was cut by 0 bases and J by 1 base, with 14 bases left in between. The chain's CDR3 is CASSLGHTRSRTDTQYF. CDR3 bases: TGTGCCAGCAGCTTAGGCCACACTAGGAGCCGCACAGATACGCAGTATTTT.

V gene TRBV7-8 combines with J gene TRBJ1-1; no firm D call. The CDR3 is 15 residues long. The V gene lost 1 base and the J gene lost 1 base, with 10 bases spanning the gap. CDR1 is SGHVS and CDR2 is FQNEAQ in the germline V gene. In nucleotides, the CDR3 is TGTGCCAGCAGCTTAGTTCTAATGCAGAACACTGAAGCTTTCTTT. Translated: CASSLVLMQNTEAFF.

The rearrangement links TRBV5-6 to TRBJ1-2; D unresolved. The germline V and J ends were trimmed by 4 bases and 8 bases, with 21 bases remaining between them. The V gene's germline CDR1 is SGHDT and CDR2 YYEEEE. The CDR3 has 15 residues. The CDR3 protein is CASSLTQEALYGYTF. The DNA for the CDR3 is TGTGCCAGCAGCCTGACTCAGGAGGCGTTATACGGCTACACCTTC.